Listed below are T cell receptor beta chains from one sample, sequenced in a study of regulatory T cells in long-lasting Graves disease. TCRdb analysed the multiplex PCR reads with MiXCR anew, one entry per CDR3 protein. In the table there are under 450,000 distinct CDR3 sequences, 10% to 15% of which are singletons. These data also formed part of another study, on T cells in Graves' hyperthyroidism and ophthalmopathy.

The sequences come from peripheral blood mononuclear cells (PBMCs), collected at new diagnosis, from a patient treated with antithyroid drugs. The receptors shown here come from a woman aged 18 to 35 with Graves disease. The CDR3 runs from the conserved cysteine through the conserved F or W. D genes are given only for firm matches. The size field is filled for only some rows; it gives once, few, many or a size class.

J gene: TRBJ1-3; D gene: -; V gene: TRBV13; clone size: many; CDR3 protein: CASSFRGFGNTIYF; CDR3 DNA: TGTGCCAGCAGCTTTAGAGGGTTTGGAAACACCATATATTTT
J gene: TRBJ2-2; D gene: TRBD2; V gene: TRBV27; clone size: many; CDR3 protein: CASSLSGTSPTGELFF; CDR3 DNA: TGTGCCAGCAGTTTATCCGGGACTAGTCCCACCGGGGAGCTGTTTTTT
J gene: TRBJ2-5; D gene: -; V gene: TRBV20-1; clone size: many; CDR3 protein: CSAISWGMETQYF; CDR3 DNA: TGCAGTGCCATCTCGTGGGGGATGGAGACCCAGTACTTC
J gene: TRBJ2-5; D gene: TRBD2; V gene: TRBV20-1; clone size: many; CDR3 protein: CSASRAGGYKETQYF; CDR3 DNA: TGCAGTGCTAGCCGAGCGGGGGGGTACAAAGAGACCCAGTACTTC
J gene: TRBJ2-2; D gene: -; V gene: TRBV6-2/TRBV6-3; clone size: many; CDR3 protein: CASSYSPETGELFF; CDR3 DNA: TGTGCCAGCAGTTACTCCCCAGAGACCGGGGAGCTGTTTTTT
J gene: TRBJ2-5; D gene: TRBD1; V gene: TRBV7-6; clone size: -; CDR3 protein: CASSFQGTGGQETQYF; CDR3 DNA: TGTGCCAGCAGCTTCCAAGGGACAGGGGGCCAAGAGACCCAGTACTTC
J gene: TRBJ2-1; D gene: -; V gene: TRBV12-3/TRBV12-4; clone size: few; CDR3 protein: CASSFLARLSVF; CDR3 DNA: TGTGCCAGCAGCTTCCTAGCGAGGCTTTCGGTCTTC
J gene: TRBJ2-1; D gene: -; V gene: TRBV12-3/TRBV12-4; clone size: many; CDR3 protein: CASSGYYNEQFF; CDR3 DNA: TGTGCCAGCAGTGGGTATTACAATGAGCAGTTCTTC
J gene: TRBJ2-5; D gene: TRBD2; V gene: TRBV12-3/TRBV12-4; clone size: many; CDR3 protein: CASSPSGRAEETQYF; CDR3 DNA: TGTGCCAGCAGTCCTAGCGGGAGGGCCGAGGAGACCCAGTACTTC
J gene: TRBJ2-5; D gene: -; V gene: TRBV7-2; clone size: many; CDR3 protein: CASRPRVPGAQYF; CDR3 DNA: TGTGCCAGCAGACCGAGGGTACCGGGGGCCCAGTACTTC
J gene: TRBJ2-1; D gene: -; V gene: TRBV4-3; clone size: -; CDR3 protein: CASSRVRSQSSYNEQFF; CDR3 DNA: TGCGCCAGCAGCCGAGTGCGGTCCCAAAGCTCCTACAATGAGCAGTTCTTC
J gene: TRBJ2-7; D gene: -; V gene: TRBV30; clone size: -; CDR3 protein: CAWRKTGSSYEQYF; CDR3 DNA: TGTGCCTGGAGGAAAACGGGAAGCTCCTACGAGCAGTACTTC
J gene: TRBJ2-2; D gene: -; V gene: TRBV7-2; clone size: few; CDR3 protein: CASSNQPARVAGELFF; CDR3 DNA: TGTGCCAGCAGCAACCAACCGGCCAGGGTAGCCGGGGAGCTGTTTTTT
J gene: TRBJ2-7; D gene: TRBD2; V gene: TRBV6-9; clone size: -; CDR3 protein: CASSYGGTDEQYF; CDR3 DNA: TGTGCCAGCAGTTACGGGGGGACGGACGAGCAGTACTTC
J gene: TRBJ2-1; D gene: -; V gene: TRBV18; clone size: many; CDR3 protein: CASSSTGPSSYNEQFF; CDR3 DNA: TGTGCCAGCTCATCCACAGGGCCCAGCTCCTACAATGAGCAGTTCTTC
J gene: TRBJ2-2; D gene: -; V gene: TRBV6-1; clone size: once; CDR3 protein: CATLPRVFGTGELFF; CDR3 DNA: TGTGCCACTTTACCCCGAGTTTTCGGGACCGGGGAGCTGTTTTTT
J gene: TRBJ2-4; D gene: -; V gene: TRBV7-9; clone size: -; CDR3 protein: CASGWGAAKNIQYF; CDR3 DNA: TGTGCCAGCGGCTGGGGGGCTGCCAAAAACATTCAGTACTTC
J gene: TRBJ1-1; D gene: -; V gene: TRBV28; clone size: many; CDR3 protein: CASKTYTEAFF; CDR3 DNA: TGTGCCAGCAAAACATACACTGAAGCTTTCTTT
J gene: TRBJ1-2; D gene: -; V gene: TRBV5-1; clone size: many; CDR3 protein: CASSLVPIALYGYTF; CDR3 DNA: TGCGCCAGCAGCTTGGTACCTATTGCCCTCTATGGCTACACCTTC
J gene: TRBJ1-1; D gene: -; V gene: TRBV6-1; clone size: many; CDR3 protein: CASSRQQWEDTEAFF; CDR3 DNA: TGTGCCAGCAGTAGGCAGCAGTGGGAGGACACTGAAGCTTTCTTT
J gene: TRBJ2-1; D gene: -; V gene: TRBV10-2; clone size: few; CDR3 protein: CASEISNGNEQFF; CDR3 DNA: TGCGCCAGCGAGATCTCGAACGGCAATGAGCAGTTCTTC
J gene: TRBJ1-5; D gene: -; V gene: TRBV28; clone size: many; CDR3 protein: CASSPLDSYQPQHF; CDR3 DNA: TGTGCCAGCAGTCCACTCGACAGTTATCAGCCCCAGCATTTT
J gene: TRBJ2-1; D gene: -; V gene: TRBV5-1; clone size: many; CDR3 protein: CASSLEAGNNEQFF; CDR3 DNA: TGCGCCAGCAGCTTGGAGGCCGGGAACAATGAGCAGTTCTTC
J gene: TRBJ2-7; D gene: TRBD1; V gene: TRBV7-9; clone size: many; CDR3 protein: CASRAGGRNYEQYF; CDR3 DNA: TGTGCCAGCAGGGCAGGGGGCCGAAACTACGAGCAGTACTTC
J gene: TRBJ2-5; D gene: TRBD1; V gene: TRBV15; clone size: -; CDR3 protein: CATSRDRGLGETQYF; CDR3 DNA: TGTGCCACCAGCAGGGACAGGGGGCTGGGAGAGACCCAGTACTTC
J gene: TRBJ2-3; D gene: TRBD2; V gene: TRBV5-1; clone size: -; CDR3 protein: CASSMGLAGDPWSADTQYF; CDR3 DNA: TGCGCCAGCAGCATGGGACTAGCGGGGGACCCCTGGTCGGCAGATACGCAGTATTTT
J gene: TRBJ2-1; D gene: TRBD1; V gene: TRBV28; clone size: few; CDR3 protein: CASSLYLGQYNEQFF; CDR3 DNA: TGTGCCAGCAGTTTATATTTGGGACAGTACAATGAGCAGTTCTTC
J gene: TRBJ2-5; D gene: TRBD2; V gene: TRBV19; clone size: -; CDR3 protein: CASSSLSGAYQETQYF; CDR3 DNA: TGTGCCAGTAGTAGTCTTAGCGGGGCTTACCAAGAGACCCAGTACTTC
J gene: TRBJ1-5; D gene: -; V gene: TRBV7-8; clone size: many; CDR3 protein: CASSFSGYDNQPQHF; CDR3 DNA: TGTGCCAGCAGCTTCTCGGGGTATGACAATCAGCCCCAGCATTTT
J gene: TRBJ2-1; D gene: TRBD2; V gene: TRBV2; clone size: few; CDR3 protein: CASHGTSSYNEQFF; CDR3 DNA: TGTGCCAGCCATGGGACTAGCTCCTACAATGAGCAGTTCTTC
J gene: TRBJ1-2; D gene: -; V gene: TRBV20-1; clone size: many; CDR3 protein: CSARATGLFGYTF; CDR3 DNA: TGCAGTGCTAGAGCCACAGGTCTCTTTGGCTACACCTTC
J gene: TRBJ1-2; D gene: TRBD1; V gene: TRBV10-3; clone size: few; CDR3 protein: CAISASTGQDYGYTF; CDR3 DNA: TGTGCCATCAGTGCGAGCACGGGACAGGACTATGGCTACACCTTC
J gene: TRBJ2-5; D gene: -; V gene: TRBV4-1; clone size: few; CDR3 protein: CASTQRASVQETQYF; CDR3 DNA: TGCGCCAGCACCCAAAGAGCTAGCGTCCAAGAGACCCAGTACTTC
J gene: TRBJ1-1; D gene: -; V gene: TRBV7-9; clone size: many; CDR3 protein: CASSLGAEMNTEAFF; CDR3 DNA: TGTGCCAGCAGCTTAGGTGCAGAGATGAACACTGAAGCTTTCTTT
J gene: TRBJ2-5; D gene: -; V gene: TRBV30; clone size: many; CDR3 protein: CAWSAPGAVQETQYF; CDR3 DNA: TGTGCCTGGAGTGCTCCAGGGGCAGTACAAGAGACCCAGTACTTC
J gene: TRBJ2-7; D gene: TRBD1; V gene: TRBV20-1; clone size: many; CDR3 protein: CSARRAGTVYEQYF; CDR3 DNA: TGCAGTGCTCGAAGGGCCGGGACAGTCTACGAGCAGTACTTC
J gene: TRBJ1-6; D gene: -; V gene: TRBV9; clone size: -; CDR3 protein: CASSPQPTYSPLHF; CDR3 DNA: TGTGCCAGCAGCCCCCAGCCTACCTATTCACCCCTCCACTTT
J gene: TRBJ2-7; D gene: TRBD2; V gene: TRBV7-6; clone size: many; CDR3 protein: CASSFYLAGGTYEQYF; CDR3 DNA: TGTGCCAGCAGCTTTTACCTAGCGGGAGGCACCTACGAGCAGTACTTC
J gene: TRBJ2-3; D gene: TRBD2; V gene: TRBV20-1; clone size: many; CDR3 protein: CSARGGVEDTQYF; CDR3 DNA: TGCAGTGCTAGGGGGGGGGTCGAAGATACGCAGTATTTT
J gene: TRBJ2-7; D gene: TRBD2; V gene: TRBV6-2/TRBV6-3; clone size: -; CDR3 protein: CASSYTSGATYEQYF; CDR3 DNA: TGTGCCAGCAGTTACACTAGCGGGGCTACCTACGAGCAGTACTTC
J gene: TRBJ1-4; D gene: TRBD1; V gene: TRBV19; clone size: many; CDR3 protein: CASKDRASANEKLFF; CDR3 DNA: TGTGCCAGCAAGGACAGGGCGTCAGCTAATGAAAAACTGTTTTTT
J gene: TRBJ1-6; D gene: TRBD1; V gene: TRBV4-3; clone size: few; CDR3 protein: CASSQELAGGIGSPLHF; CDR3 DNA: TGCGCCAGCAGCCAAGAGTTGGCAGGGGGTATCGGTTCACCCCTCCACTTT
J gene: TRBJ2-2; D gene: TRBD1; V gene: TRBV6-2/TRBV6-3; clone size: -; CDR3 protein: CASSFRQGRTGELFF; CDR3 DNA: TGTGCCAGCAGTTTTAGACAGGGGCGAACCGGGGAGCTGTTTTTT
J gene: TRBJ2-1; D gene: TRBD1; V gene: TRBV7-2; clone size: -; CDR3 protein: CASSLATGTEEQFF; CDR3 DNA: TGTGCCAGCAGCTTAGCCACTGGGACAGAAGAGCAGTTCTTC
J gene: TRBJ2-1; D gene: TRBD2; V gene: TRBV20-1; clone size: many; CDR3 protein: CSSKSSGKGHEQFF; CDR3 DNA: TGCAGTTCCAAATCTAGCGGCAAAGGCCATGAGCAGTTCTTC
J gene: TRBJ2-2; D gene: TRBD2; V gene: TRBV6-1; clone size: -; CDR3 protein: CASIGGRSPTGELFF; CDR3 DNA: TGTGCCAGCATCGGCGGGAGGAGTCCCACCGGGGAGCTGTTTTTT